Listed here are 20 T cell receptor beta chains from one sample, sequenced in a study of blood T cells in healthy people across ages (dated by TCRdb to between 2014 and 2017). The library was prepared using 5' RACE. Data came from an Illumina HiSeq 2500. A second PCR of roughly 6 to 11 cycles was run with a J-beta primer mix and a sample-barcoded 5' primer. TCRdb reworked the public reads: Q25 trimming with fastp, MiXCR clone assembly, productive beta chains retained. Identical CDR3 protein sequences are pooled into one entry, listed with their most common genes and DNA. Recorded for this sample are roughly 1,800,000 distinct CDR3 sequences; roughly 52% of them occurred a single time. Together, the top ten hold around 2.1% of the sample. The sequencing input was blood. The receptors shown here come from a middle-aged woman in good health.

The genes are TRBV27 and TRBJ2-3; 7 bases match TRBD2. The length of the CDR3 is 16 residues. The germline V gene has CDR1 MNHEY and CDR2 SMNVEV (reference sequence). After removal of 6 bases from V and 1 base from J, the junction contained 10 bases not matched to a gene. In DNA, the CDR3 is TGTGCCAGCAGCCCGGGGGGAACAATTCGCACAGATACGCAGTATTTT. The encoded protein is CASSPGGTIRTDTQYF.

Regarding this clonotype: At one end the junction does not follow the germline gene, possibly because of a read error. This chain joins TRBV29-1 and TRBJ2-1, with TRBD1 as a possible D gene (6 bases). The CDR3 spans 15 residues. CDR1 and CDR2 (germline): SQVTM, ANQGSEA. CDR3 in DNA: TGCAGCGTAGCCATAGGGGGACCCTCCTACAATGAGCGGTACTTC. It encodes CSVAIGGPSYNERYF.

Points on this clonotype: This may arise from a read error, as a much more abundant clone is one base away. V and J are TRBV28 and TRBJ2-7; no clear D gene. Trimming took off 0 bases at V and 0 bases at J, with 9 bases between the two ends. This CDR3 region has 15 residues. Germline V gene lookup returns CDR1 MDHEN and CDR2 SYDVKM. The CDR3 bases are TGTGCCAGCAGTTTATGGGGGTCCCCCTCCTACGAGCAGTACTTC. Protein: CASSLWGSPSYEQYF.

The DNA for the CDR3 is TGCGCCAGCAGCCAAGATCAAAATGTGGGTTCGGGCGGCTACACCTTC. Its protein is CASSQDQNVGSGGYTF. J is TRBJ1-2 and V is TRBV4-3; D is undetermined. V lost 0 bases and J lost 8, with 19 bases in between. The CDR3 totals 16 residues. Per germline, CDR1 LGHNA and CDR2 YSLEER.

A few counts support this clonotype. The chain joins TRBV4-2 to TRBJ2-1; 9 nucleotides align to TRBD2. V shed 2 bases and J 6 bases; nucleotides not matched to a gene: 11. CDR1 is LGHNA and CDR2 is YNFKEQ in the germline V gene. This CDR3 spans 17 amino acids. The CDR3 sequence is CASSQFATAGGVNEQFF. The CDR3 DNA reads TGTGCCAGCAGCCAATTTGCTACAGCGGGGGGTGTCAATGAGCAGTTCTTC.

The chain combines TRBV6-2 or TRBV6-3 with TRBJ2-1; no firm D call. Per the germline V gene, CDR1 is MNHEY and CDR2 is SVGEGT. V was pared by 7 bases and J by 8 bases, with 12 bases between. This CDR3 is built from 12 residues. Written as DNA, the CDR3 is TGTGCCAGCAACTACAACGCGGATGAGCAGTTCTTC. Translated, it gives CASNYNADEQFF.

This clonotype was recorded a few times. The genes are TRBV4-3 and TRBJ2-3; D remains ambiguous. Per germline, CDR1 LGHNA and CDR2 YSLEER. The CDR3 runs to 16 residues. Trimming left V 1 base short and J 3 bases short, with 14 bases between. Here the CDR3 reads CASSQAGLLMTDTQYF. In DNA, the CDR3 is TGCGCCAGCAGCCAAGCTGGTCTACTAATGACAGATACGCAGTATTTT.

The chain is built from TRBV20-1 and TRBJ2-1; D is possibly TRBD1 or TRBD2 (5 bases each). Germline values: CDR1 DFQATT, CDR2 SNEGSKA (reference sequence). V was pared by 6 bases and J by 7 bases, with 19 bases between. This CDR3 has 14 residues. CDR3 residues: CSAPDKGSLNEQFF. CDR3 nucleotides: TGCAGTGCCCCGGACAAGGGGAGTCTTAATGAGCAGTTCTTC.

Of note for this clonotype: Since no conserved phenylalanine or tryptophan closes the CDR3, a read error is the likely cause. The chain uses TRBV5-5 and TRBJ2-5; weak D call: TRBD1 (6 bases). Germline V gives CDR1 SGHKS, CDR2 YYEKEE (reference sequence). Deletions cut 1 base from V and 3 bases from J, with 7 bases between. This CDR3 has 13 amino acids. This chain's CDR3 is CASSLHREETQYY. The CDR3 coding sequence is TGTGCCAGCAGCTTGCACAGGGAAGAGACCCAGTACTAC.

The chain has TRBV6-1 and TRBJ2-3; 8 positions agree with TRBD1. V was clipped by 2 bases and J by 3 bases; unmatched bases: 7. The CDR3 totals 16 residues. Germline V CDR1 and CDR2: MNHNS, SASEGT. The CDR3 protein is CASSERAGGATDTQYF. DNA of the CDR3: TGTGCCAGCAGTGAAAGGGCAGGGGGCGCAACAGATACGCAGTATTTT.

This clonotype was observed a few times. The CDR3 region is CASSPWGSNQPQHF. The CDR3 nucleotides are TGTGCCAGCAGTCCTTGGGGTAGCAATCAGCCCCAGCATTTT. The chain recombines TRBV27 with TRBJ1-5, with no clear D. The V end lost 5 bases, the J end lost 0 bases, and 8 bases lay between the germline ends. Germline V CDR1 and CDR2: MNHEY, SMNVEV (reference sequence). This CDR3 comprises 14 residues.

V is TRBV6-5 and J is TRBJ1-2; no reliable D call. V was trimmed by 1 base and J by 8 bases, leaving 11 bases between them. Germline V gene data show CDR1 as MNHEY and CDR2 as SVGAGI. The CDR3 is 13 amino acids. The CDR3 nucleotides are TGTGCCAGCAGTTACTGGCTTCAAGGCGGCTACACCTTC. It specifies CASSYWLQGGYTF.

This clonotype occurred a few times. The rearrangement links TRBV6-5 to TRBJ2-7; D is perhaps TRBD2 (6 bases). The CDR3 runs 14 residues. CDR1 is MNHEY, CDR2 SVGAGI, per germline. V shed 7 bases and J shed 3 bases, with 16 bases lying between them. This CDR3 is CASIQTGVSYEQYF. In DNA form, the CDR3 reads TGTGCCAGCATCCAAACGGGGGTAAGCTACGAGCAGTACTTC.

The V call is TRBV7-6, the J call TRBJ1-2, with D maybe TRBD1 (6 bases). This CDR3 is built from 14 residues. Germline V gene lookup returns CDR1 SGHVS and CDR2 FNYEAQ. The ends were cut back, 3 bases at V and 3 bases at J, with 11 bases in the middle. The CDR3 DNA is TGTGCCAGCAGCTTTGCACAGGGAGACTATGGCTACACCTTC. Protein sequence: CASSFAQGDYGYTF.

This clonotype was found a few times. V usage is TRBV6-5 and J usage is TRBJ2-1, with TRBD1 matching 11 bases. The CDR3 spans 14 residues. V was pared by 6 bases and J by 7 bases, with 5 bases of the junction left unmatched. The germline gives CDR1 MNHEY, CDR2 SVGAGI. CDR3 nucleotides: TGTGCCAGCAGAGGACAGGGGGCAGGTAATGAGCAGTTCTTC. This gives the protein CASRGQGAGNEQFF.

The chain uses TRBV7-9 and TRBJ2-3, with D possibly matching TRBD1 (6 bases). The V end was cut by 5 bases, the J end by 2 bases, with 14 bases between. Looked up from germline, CDR1 is SEHNR and CDR2 is FQNEAQ (reference sequence). The CDR3 length is 15 residues. The CDR3 DNA reads TGTGCCAGCAGCGGTTTGGACAGCTCCACAGATACGCAGTATTTT. Protein sequence: CASSGLDSSTDTQYF.

The V and J genes are TRBV6-6 and TRBJ1-1; possible D gene TRBD1, 5 bases. In germline, CDR1 is MNHNY, CDR2 SVGAGI (reference sequence). The CDR3 is 15 residues long. The V end was cut by 2 bases, the J end by 1 base, with 11 bases between. In DNA form, the CDR3 reads TGTGCCAGCAGTTACCTGGGACGGGCGAACACTGAAGCTTTCTTT. It codes for CASSYLGRANTEAFF.

V and J are TRBV6-5 and TRBJ2-1, with D unresolved. The CDR3 sequence is 16 residues long. The V gene's germline CDR1 is MNHEY and CDR2 SVGAGI. V shed 0 bases and J shed 0 bases, with 9 bases lying between them. CDR3: CASSYSNGFSYNEQFF. In DNA form, the CDR3 reads TGTGCCAGCAGTTACTCGAACGGGTTCTCCTACAATGAGCAGTTCTTC.

This CDR3 is CSARDSRGLYEQYF. CDR3 nucleotides: TGCAGTGCTAGAGATTCTAGGGGACTCTACGAGCAGTACTTC. V and J are TRBV20-1 and TRBJ2-7; tentative D call: TRBD2 (6 bases). Looked up from germline, CDR1 is DFQATT and CDR2 is SNEGSKA (reference sequence). Trimming stripped 0 bases from V and 3 bases from J, with 12 bases between. The CDR3 has 14 amino acids.

This sequence joins TRBV20-1 and TRBJ2-3; 11 positions agree with TRBD1. CDR1 and CDR2 from the germline V gene are DFQATT and SNEGSKA (reference sequence). This CDR3 contains 14 residues. Trimming at V came to 7 bases and at J to 6 bases, leaving 9 bases not matched to a gene. The CDR3 DNA reads as TGCAGTGAAAGGGACAGGGGGTTACGGGATACGCAGTATTTT. Translated, it gives CSERDRGLRDTQYF.